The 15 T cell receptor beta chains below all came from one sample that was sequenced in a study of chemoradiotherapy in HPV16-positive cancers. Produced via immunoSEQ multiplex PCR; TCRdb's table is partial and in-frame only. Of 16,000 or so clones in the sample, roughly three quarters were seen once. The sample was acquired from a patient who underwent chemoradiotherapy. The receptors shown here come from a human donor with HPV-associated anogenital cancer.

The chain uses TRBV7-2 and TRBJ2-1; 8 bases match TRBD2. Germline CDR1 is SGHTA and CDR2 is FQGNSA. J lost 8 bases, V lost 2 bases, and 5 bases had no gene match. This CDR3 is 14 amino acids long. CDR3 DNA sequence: TGTGCCAGCAGCTTATCGGGGGGGCCATATGAGCAGTTCTTC. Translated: CASSLSGGPYEQFF.

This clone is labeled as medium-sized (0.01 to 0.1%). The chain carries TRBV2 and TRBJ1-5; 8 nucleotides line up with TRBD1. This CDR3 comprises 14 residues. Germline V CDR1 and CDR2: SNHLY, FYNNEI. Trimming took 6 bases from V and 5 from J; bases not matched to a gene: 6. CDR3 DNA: TGTGCCAGCAGGTATTCGACAGGGGATCAGCCCCAGCATTTT. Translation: CASRYSTGDQPQHF.

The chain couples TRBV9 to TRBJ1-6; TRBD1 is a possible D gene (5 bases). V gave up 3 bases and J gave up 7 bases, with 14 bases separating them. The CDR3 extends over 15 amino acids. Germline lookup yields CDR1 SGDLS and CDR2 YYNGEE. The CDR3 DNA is TGTGCCAGCAGCGCCGGGGCAGCGTCAAATTCACCCCTCCACTTT. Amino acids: CASSAGAASNSPLHF.

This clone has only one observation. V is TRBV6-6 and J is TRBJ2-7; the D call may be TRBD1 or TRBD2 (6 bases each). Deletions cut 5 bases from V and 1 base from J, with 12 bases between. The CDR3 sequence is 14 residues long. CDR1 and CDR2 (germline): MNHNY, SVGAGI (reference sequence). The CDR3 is CASSPRGLSYEQYF. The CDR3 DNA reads TGTGCCAGCAGTCCACGGGGGCTGTCCTACGAGCAGTACTTC.

The CDR3 nucleotides read TGTGCCAGCAAGTTGCGGGGGGGAGGAAACACTGAAGCTTTCTTT. Amino acids: CASKLRGGGNTEAFF. The chain recombines TRBV6-6 with TRBJ1-1; TRBD1 is a possible D gene (5 bases). The CDR3 covers 15 residues. V was pared by 7 bases and J by 2 bases, with 17 bases between. Looked up from germline, CDR1 is MNHNY and CDR2 is SVGAGI (reference sequence).

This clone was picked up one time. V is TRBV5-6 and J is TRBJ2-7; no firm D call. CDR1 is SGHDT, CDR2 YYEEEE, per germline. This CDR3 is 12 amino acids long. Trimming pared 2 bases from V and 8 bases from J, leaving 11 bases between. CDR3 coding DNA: TGTGCCAGCAGCTTTGAACCCACAAAGCAGTACTTC. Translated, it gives CASSFEPTKQYF.

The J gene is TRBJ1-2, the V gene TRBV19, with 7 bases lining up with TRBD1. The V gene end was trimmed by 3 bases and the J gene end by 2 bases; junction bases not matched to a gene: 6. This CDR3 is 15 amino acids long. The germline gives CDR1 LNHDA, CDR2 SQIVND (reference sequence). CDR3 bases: TGTGCCAGTAGTATGAGACAGGGCCGCAACTATGGCTACACCTTC. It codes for CASSMRQGRNYGYTF.

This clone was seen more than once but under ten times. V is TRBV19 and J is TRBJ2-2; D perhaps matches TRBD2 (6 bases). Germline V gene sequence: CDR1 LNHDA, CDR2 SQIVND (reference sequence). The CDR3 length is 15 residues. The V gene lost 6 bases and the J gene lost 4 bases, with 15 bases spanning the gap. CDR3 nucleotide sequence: TGTGCCAGTAGCTACGGGGGAATCCCCACCGGGGAGCTGTTTTTT. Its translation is CASSYGGIPTGELFF.

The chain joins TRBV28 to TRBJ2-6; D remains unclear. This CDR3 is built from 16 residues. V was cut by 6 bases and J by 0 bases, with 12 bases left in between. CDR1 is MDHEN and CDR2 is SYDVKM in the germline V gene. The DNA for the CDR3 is TGTGCCAGCAGACCCGGTGATAGCTCTGGGGCCAACGTCCTGACTTTC. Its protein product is CASRPGDSSGANVLTF.

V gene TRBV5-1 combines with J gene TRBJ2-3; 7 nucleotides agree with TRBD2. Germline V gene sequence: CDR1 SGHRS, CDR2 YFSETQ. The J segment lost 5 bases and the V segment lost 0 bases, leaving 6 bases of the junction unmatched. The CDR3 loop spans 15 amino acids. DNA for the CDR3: TGCGCCAGCAGCTTGGTCGGGGGGAGGGAAGATACGCAGTATTTT. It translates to CASSLVGGREDTQYF.

The CDR3 sequence is CASSSTSGVGLLHF. The DNA of the CDR3 is TGTGCCAGCAGCTCTACTTCCGGGGTGGGACTCCTCCACTTT. V is TRBV7-8 and J is TRBJ1-6; a weak D match, TRBD1 (5 bases). Germline CDR1 is SGHVS and CDR2 is FQNEAQ. Trimming left V 4 bases short and J 15 bases short, with 19 bases between. CDR3 length: 14 residues.

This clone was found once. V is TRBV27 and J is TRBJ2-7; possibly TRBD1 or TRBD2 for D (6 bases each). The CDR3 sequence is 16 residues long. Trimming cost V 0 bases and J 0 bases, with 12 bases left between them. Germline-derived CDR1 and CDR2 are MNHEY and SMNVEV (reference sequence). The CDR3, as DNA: TGTGCCAGCAGTTTATCTGCGGGACACCTCTCCTACGAGCAGTACTTC. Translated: CASSLSAGHLSYEQYF.

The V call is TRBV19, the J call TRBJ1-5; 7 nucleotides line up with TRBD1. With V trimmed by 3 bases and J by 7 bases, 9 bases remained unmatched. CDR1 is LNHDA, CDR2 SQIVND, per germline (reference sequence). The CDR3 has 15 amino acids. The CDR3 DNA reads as TGTGCCAGTAGTATGAACGACAGGGAGGTGCAGCCCCAGCATTTT. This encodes CASSMNDREVQPQHF.

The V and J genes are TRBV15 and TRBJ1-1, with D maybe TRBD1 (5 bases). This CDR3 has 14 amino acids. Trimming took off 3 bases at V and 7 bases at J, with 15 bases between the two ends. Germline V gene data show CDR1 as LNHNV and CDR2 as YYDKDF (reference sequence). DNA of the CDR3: TGTGCCACCAGCAGGTACGGGGGACGGATTGAAGCTTTCTTT. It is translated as CATSRYGGRIEAFF.

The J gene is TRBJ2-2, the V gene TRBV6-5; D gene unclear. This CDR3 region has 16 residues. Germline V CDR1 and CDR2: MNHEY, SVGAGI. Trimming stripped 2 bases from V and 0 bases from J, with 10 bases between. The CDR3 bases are TGTGCCAGCAGTTACATCGAAACGGCGAACACCGGGGAGCTGTTTTTT. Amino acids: CASSYIETANTGELFF.